This is a list of T cell receptor beta chains from one sample in a study of T cell repertoires in cytomegalovirus infection. TCRdb called the reads again in MiXCR, with one record for every CDR3 protein. The data contain 170,000 or so distinct CDR3 sequences, about a sixth of them singletons. Sequenced material: CD8+ T cells from PBMCs. The receptors derive from a human donor in good health (CMV status not recorded). Some clones in this sample may be carry-over from other donors' samples. CDR3s include the opening cysteine and the closing phenylalanine or tryptophan. The D gene is left open where the match is weak. Clone size, where shown, is once, few, many, or a class for clones that have expanded.

TRBV29-1	-	TRBJ1-1	-	CSVDYRNTEAFF
TRBV6-2/TRBV6-3	few	TRBJ2-2	TRBD1	CATRQTDRVNTGELFF
TRBV4-3	-	TRBJ2-7	TRBD2	CASSPSGDTYEQYF
TRBV7-9	few	TRBJ2-7	-	CAREVSPSSYEQYF
TRBV9	-	TRBJ1-2	-	CASSEGDDYGYTF
TRBV10-3	-	TRBJ2-3	-	CAIRDPSDTDTQYF
TRBV27	few	TRBJ1-1	-	CASSPTLNTEAFF
TRBV6-2/TRBV6-3	few	TRBJ1-2	-	CASTTGRVDIGYTF
TRBV29-1	few	TRBJ1-2	-	CSATLPSQAPEWTGSYYGYTF
TRBV7-9	-	TRBJ1-4	TRBD1	CASSPNGQGYEKLFF
TRBV6-2/TRBV6-3	-	TRBJ2-3	TRBD2	CASSLSGGPRDTQYF
TRBV6-1	many	TRBJ2-2	TRBD2	CASPLTSGETGELFF
TRBV6-1	-	TRBJ1-1	-	CASSDPQVLNTEAFF
TRBV7-2	many	TRBJ2-7	TRBD1	CASGQGQTSYEQYF
TRBV10-3	-	TRBJ1-6	-	CAINGGGHSPLHF
TRBV7-6	-	TRBJ2-7	TRBD2	CASSLLGTSGAYEQYF
TRBV30	-	TRBJ2-7	-	CAWGPWLTYEQYF
TRBV7-6	few	TRBJ2-3	TRBD1	CASSLETGGLTDTQYF
TRBV2	few	TRBJ2-7	TRBD1	CATNDRVSYEQYF
TRBV7-2	-	TRBJ2-7	-	CASRQGYEQYF
TRBV25-1	few	TRBJ1-2	-	CASWGTAGYGYTF
TRBV11-3	few	TRBJ2-6	TRBD1	CASSQKGQAGANVLTF
TRBV6-2/TRBV6-3	-	TRBJ1-4	-	CASSPPGGGEKLFF
TRBV7-9	-	TRBJ1-4	-	CASSLDGEKLFF
TRBV28	-	TRBJ2-5	-	CASSPVRTQSPETQYF
TRBV2	few	TRBJ1-1	-	CASSVSLRGSDTEAFF
TRBV12-3/TRBV12-4	few	TRBJ2-1	TRBD2	CASSPMAVAGPYNEQFF
TRBV24-1	-	TRBJ2-3	-	CATSDSVILDRTDTQYF
TRBV30	few	TRBJ2-1	-	CAWSPWRMGEFYNEQFF
TRBV20-1	-	TRBJ2-7	TRBD2	CSAPTSGGYPYEQYF
TRBV20-1	few	TRBJ2-3	-	CSARDSGGILDTQYF
TRBV7-6	-	TRBJ1-2	TRBD1	CASSSSDRVGYTF